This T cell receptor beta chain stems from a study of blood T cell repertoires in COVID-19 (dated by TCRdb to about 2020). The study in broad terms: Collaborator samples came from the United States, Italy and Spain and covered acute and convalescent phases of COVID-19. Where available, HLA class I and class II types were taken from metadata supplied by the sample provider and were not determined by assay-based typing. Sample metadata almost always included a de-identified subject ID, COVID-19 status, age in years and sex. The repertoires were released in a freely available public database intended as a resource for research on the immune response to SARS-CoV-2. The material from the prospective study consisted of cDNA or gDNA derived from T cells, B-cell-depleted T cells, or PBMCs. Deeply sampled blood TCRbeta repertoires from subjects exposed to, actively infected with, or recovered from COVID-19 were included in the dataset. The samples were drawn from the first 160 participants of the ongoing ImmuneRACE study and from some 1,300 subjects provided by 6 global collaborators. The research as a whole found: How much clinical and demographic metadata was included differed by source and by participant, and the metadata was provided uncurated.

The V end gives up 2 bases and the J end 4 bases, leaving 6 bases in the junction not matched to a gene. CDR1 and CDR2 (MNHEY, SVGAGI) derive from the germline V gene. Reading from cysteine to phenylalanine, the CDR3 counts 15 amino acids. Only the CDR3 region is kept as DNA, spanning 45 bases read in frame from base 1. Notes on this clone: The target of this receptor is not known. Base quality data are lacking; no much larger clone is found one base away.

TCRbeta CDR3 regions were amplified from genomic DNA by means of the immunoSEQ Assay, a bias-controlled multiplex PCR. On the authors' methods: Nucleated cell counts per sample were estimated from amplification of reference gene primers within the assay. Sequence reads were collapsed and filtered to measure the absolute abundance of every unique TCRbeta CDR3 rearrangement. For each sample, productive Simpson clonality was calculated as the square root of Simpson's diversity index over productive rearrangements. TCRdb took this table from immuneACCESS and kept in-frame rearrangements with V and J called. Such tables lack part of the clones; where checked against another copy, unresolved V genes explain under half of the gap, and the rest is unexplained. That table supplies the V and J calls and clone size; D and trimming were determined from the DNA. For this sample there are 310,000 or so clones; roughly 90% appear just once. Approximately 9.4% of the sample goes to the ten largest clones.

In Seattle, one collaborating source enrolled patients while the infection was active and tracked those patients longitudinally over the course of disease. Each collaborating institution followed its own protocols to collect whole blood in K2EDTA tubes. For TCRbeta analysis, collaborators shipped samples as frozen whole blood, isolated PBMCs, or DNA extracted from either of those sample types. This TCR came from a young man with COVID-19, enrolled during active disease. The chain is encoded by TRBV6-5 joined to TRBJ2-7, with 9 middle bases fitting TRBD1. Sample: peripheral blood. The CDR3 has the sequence CASSYRQGGRYEQYF. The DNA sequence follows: TGTGCCAGCAGTTACCGACAGGGGGGGAGGTACGAGCAGTACTTC.